These T cell receptor beta chains were read from a single sample in a study of blood T cell repertoires in COVID-19. Assay: immunoSEQ multiplex PCR; the TCRdb copy retains only in-frame clones and omits some. The data hold 300,000 to 400,000 clones, with around 86% observed a single time. Specimen: PBMCs or T cells enriched from blood (not recorded which). These receptors were taken from a man aged 55 to 69 who had recovered from COVID-19. CDR3s leave out the opening cysteine and the closing phenylalanine or tryptophan.

V gene | CDR3 protein
TRBV30 | AWSQGAAQGSPLH
TRBV5-4 | ASSLRGGTGNTIY
TRBV2 | ASSVNGGHQPQH
TRBV2 | ASSEQQYQETQY
TRBV27 | ASSFGGQGYEQY
TRBV10-3 | AITGGQGTYGYT
TRBV11-2 | ASSLAATTYEQY
TRBV5-1 | ASSLGPSTSASEF
TRBV24-1 | ATSAAGGSGEQY
TRBV7-2 | ASSFGQGYEQY
TRBV24-1 | ATSDSTSPGLAGGGNEQY
TRBV19 | ASLTGGTAGSNQPQH
TRBV27 | ASSSTPDRVNTIY
TRBV2 | ASSQLGQGNSYGYT
TRBV3-1/TRBV3-2 | ASSQLASGTGQETQY
TRBV14 | ASSQDLPGVGNTIY
TRBV5-1 | ASSLALGVSTDTQY
TRBV15 | ATSRETGGSYNEQF
TRBV12-3/TRBV12-4 | ASRLGHNSPLH
TRBV7-9 | ASSFVGASSYNEQF
TRBV18 | ASSPLSVGGNTGELF
TRBV3-1/TRBV3-2 | ASSQGSGTGELF
TRBV28 | ASSPGQLGNQPQH
TRBV5-1 | ASSLRDLKNTYEQY
TRBV19 | ASNPGTANTEAF
TRBV7-2 | ASSPDYSNQPQH
TRBV5-1 | ASSLGRGSNTGELF
TRBV9 | ASSAPGVGYGYT
TRBV6-5 | ASSRAQGDIQY
TRBV7-2 | ASSLSWNTEAF
TRBV9 | ASSGRAGKNIQY
TRBV5-1 | ASSSPEVNTGELF
TRBV18 | ASSPTGGKAGELF
TRBV5-1 | ASTGEENTGELF
TRBV28 | ASSSAAPAYEQY
TRBV13 | ASSLSRYEQY
TRBV4-1 | ASSQPPGKGTGGHEQY
TRBV3-1/TRBV3-2 | ASSQRDLNEQF
TRBV29-1 | SVVSSGRLDTQY
TRBV5-1 | ASSSGLGGGYEQY
TRBV6-6 | ASTGGPWEQY
TRBV19 | ASRTGNYGYT
TRBV9 | ASSLGLAGGPGFQETQY